This T cell receptor beta chain was recovered during a study of blood T cell repertoires in COVID-19. Study as a whole: Acute and convalescent COVID-19 samples came from the United States, Italy and Spain. T cells, B-cell-depleted T cells, or PBMCs supplied cDNA or gDNA.

Data came from immunoSEQ multiplex PCR; TCRdb stores just in-frame clones and leaves some out. The table has hundreds of thousands of clones, roughly four fifths seen once; the top ten hold about 3.2%. Each participant's cohort was designated according to participant-reported clinical history. The sequence came from a woman in her sixties who had recovered from COVID-19. The specimen sequenced was PBMCs or T cells enriched from blood (not recorded which).

The CDR3 here is CASNAGNNSPLHF. The CDR3 region has the DNA TGTGCCAGCAATGCCGGGAATAATTCACCCCTCCACTTT. The rearrangement links TRBV7-2 to TRBJ1-6; D remains unclear. The CDR3 is 13 residues long. Trimming pared 7 bases from V and 5 bases from J, leaving 9 bases between. Per the germline V gene, CDR1 is SGHTA and CDR2 is FQGNSA.